What follows are 22 T cell receptor beta chains derived from one specimen sequenced in a study of CD4 T cells in relation to SARS-CoV-2 and coronaviruses. TCRdb's copy holds only in-frame clones and misses some; the assay was immunoSEQ multiplex PCR. The sample has some 20,000 clones, around 80% seen once; the top ten hold 30%. Unexposed donor CD4+ T cells date from about 2011-2018, before the COVID-19 pandemic. CD4+ T cells were isolated from the cells after more than nine days of culture. These TCRs are of unknown antigen specificity. What was sequenced was CD4+ T cells from PBMCs, cultured in vitro. These receptors were obtained from a human donor in good health.

This clone was seen only a few times. This sequence joins TRBV11-2 and TRBJ1-6; a weak D match, TRBD1 (5 bases). The CDR3 loop spans 17 amino acids. Germline CDR1 SGHAT, CDR2 FQNNGV. With 3 bases removed from V and 0 bases from J, the gap between germline ends came to 12 bases. The CDR3 spells CASSFRDRRSYNSPLHF. The CDR3 region has the DNA TGTGCCAGCAGCTTCCGGGACCGTCGCTCCTATAATTCACCCCTCCACTTT.

This clone turned up a few times. The chain couples TRBV19 to TRBJ1-4; no clear D. The V end lost 6 bases, the J end lost 5 bases, and 13 bases lay between the germline ends. In germline, CDR1 is LNHDA, CDR2 SQIVND (reference sequence). The CDR3 is 14 amino acids. CDR3 DNA sequence: TGTGCCAGTAGCCCTCTCGACGGGAATGAAAAACTGTTTTTT. As protein: CASSPLDGNEKLFF. The full variable domain, in which reference TRBV19 and TRBJ1-4 provide the parts outside the CDR3, is DGGITQSPKYLFRKEGQNVTLSCEQNLNHDAMYWYRQDPGQGLRLIYYSQIVNDFQKGDIAEGYSVSREKKESFPLTVTSAQKNPTAFYLCASSPLDGNEKLFFGSGTQLSVL.

The chain recombines TRBV3-1 (or the pseudogene TRBV3-2) with TRBJ2-6; 10 positions match TRBD1. CDR3 length equals 20 residues. From germline, CDR1 is LGHDT and CDR2 YNNKEL (reference sequence). Germline trimming cut 1 base from V and 1 base from J; bases unmatched to any gene: 10. This CDR3 is CASSQVYGTGVDSGANVLTF. CDR3 nucleotides: TGTGCCAGCAGCCAAGTGTATGGGACAGGGGTTGATTCTGGGGCCAACGTCCTGACTTTC.

The CDR3 nucleotides read TGTGCCACCAGCAGACCAAGCCCTGCCGGGACAGGGTTATTCTATTTT. It is translated as CATSRPSPAGTGLFYF. The chain has TRBV15 and TRBJ1-3; 9 bases agree with TRBD1. CDR1 is LNHNV and CDR2 is YYDKDF in the germline V gene (reference sequence). This CDR3 is 16 amino acids long. The V and J ends lost 2 bases and 16 bases, in that order; junction bases with no gene match: 18.

V and J are TRBV5-6 and TRBJ1-1; 8 bases match TRBD1. The CDR3 contains 14 residues. Germline values: CDR1 SGHDT, CDR2 YYEEEE. The J segment lost 4 bases and the V segment lost 4 bases, leaving 6 bases of the junction unmatched. CDR3 region: CASSPTGVFTEAFF. As DNA, the CDR3 is TGTGCCAGCAGCCCGACAGGGGTTTTCACTGAAGCTTTCTTT.

The V gene is TRBV12-3 or TRBV12-4, the J gene TRBJ1-1; 7 bases are a match to TRBD1. The CDR3 loop spans 12 amino acids. The V gene end was trimmed by 3 bases and the J gene end by 9 bases; junction bases not matched to a gene: 4. CDR3 DNA sequence: TGTGCCAGCAGTTTGGGACAGAGGAAAGCTTTCTTT. Its protein is CASSLGQRKAFF.

The chain carries TRBV9 and TRBJ2-5, with 9 nucleotides matching TRBD2. CDR1 is SGDLS and CDR2 is YYNGEE in the germline V gene. The CDR3 has 16 residues. Losses at the gene ends were 0 bases for V and 5 bases for J; bases not matched to a gene: 8. CDR3 sequence: CASSVALAGGRETQYF. The CDR3 DNA follows: TGTGCCAGCAGCGTAGCCCTTGCGGGGGGGCGGGAGACCCAGTACTTC.

V is TRBV24-1 and J is TRBJ2-2; no clear D. V was shortened by 5 bases and J by 2 bases, with 11 bases between the two germline ends. The germline gives CDR1 KGHDR, CDR2 SFDVKD. The CDR3 has 15 amino acids. The chain's CDR3 is CATSGISLNTGELFF. The DNA of the CDR3 is TGTGCCACCAGTGGAATTAGCCTAAACACCGGGGAGCTGTTTTTT.

The chain has TRBV12-5 and TRBJ2-1; no clear D. V dropped 1 base and J dropped 7 bases, with 8 bases sitting between them. Looked up from germline, CDR1 is LGHNT and CDR2 is FRNRAP. The CDR3 extends over 13 amino acids. This CDR3 is CASGLDQFNEQFF. The CDR3 DNA follows: TGTGCTAGTGGTTTGGATCAGTTTAATGAGCAGTTCTTC.

The V and J genes are TRBV7-9 and TRBJ2-5; perhaps TRBD1 as D (5 bases). The CDR3 extends over 15 amino acids. Between the trimmed V and J ends, which lost 5 bases and 4 bases, there was a span of 17 bases. Germline CDR1 is SEHNR and CDR2 is FQNEAQ (reference sequence). In DNA form, the CDR3 reads TGTGCCAGCAGCGTAGTCGCCCAGGGCGCAGAGACCCAGTACTTC. Its protein product is CASSVVAQGAETQYF.

The rearrangement joins TRBV19 to TRBJ2-1, with a weak D call TRBD2 (6 bases). This CDR3 has 15 residues. The germline CDR1 and CDR2 sequences are LNHDA and SQIVND (reference sequence). The V and J ends lost 4 bases and 8 bases respectively, with 18 bases between them. CDR3 sequence reads: CASSNPTRGSYEQFF. The DNA of the CDR3 is TGTGCCAGTAGTAACCCTACTCGGGGGTCCTATGAGCAGTTCTTC.

The V gene is TRBV7-2, the J gene TRBJ2-3; D unresolved. The CDR3 covers 15 residues. Germline assignment: CDR1 SGHTA and CDR2 FQGNSA. V was cut by 6 bases and J by 3 bases, with 16 bases left in between. The CDR3 nucleotides read TGTGCCAGCAGGCCCACCAGCCTGGGGACAGATACGCAGTATTTT. Amino acids: CASRPTSLGTDTQYF.

The sample holds a few counts of this clone. This chain connects TRBV5-5 to TRBJ2-7; 7 bases match TRBD2. Germline loops: CDR1 SGHKS, CDR2 YYEKEE (reference sequence). The CDR3 has 15 residues. V lost 1 base, J lost 5 bases, and 9 bases stayed unmatched. The CDR3 reads CASSLYARGGDEQYF. CDR3 nucleotides: TGTGCCAGCAGCTTGTACGCGCGCGGGGGTGACGAGCAGTACTTC.

The gene calls are TRBV7-9 and TRBJ2-1, with 8 bases fitting TRBD1. Germline V CDR1 and CDR2: SEHNR, FQNEAQ (reference sequence). V lost 5 bases and J lost 4; bases outside the gene matches: 7. The CDR3 covers 15 residues. CDR3 in amino acids: CASSTGQGGYNEQFF. Written as DNA, the CDR3 is TGTGCCAGCAGCACCGGACAGGGAGGATACAATGAGCAGTTCTTC.

This clone was found a few times. This chain joins TRBV4-1 and TRBJ1-4, with D possibly matching TRBD1 (5 bases). V gave up 5 bases and J gave up 4 bases, with 11 bases separating them. This CDR3 is 14 amino acids long. Germline loops: CDR1 MGHRA, CDR2 YSYEKL. CDR3 sequence: CASSLGTVNEKLFF. The CDR3, as DNA: TGCGCCAGCAGCTTAGGGACGGTTAATGAAAAACTGTTTTTT.

The V call is TRBV3-1 (or the pseudogene TRBV3-2), the J call TRBJ2-7; D is perhaps TRBD2 (6 bases). The CDR3 spans 14 residues. CDR1 and CDR2 (germline): LGHDT, YNNKEL (reference sequence). V was shortened by 0 bases and J by 10 bases, with 16 bases between the two germline ends. CDR3 loop: CASSQDSGGGSQYF. The CDR3 nucleotides read TGTGCCAGCAGCCAAGATAGTGGGGGAGGCTCCCAGTACTTC.

The rearrangement joins TRBV7-9 to TRBJ2-2; weak D call: TRBD2 (6 bases). The CDR3 covers 15 residues. The V end lost 4 bases, the J end lost 5 bases, and 14 bases lay between the germline ends. Germline V gene sequence: CDR1 SEHNR, CDR2 FQNEAQ (reference sequence). This chain's CDR3 is CASSWGRRDTGELFF. The DNA of the CDR3 is TGTGCCAGCAGCTGGGGGAGGCGGGATACCGGGGAGCTGTTTTTT.

V usage is TRBV13 and J usage is TRBJ2-7, with TRBD2 identical over 15 bases. The CDR3 loop spans 17 amino acids. V shed 5 bases and J 3 bases; nucleotides not matched to a gene: 8. Germline values: CDR1 PRHDT, CDR2 FYEKMQ (reference sequence). In DNA form, the CDR3 reads TGTGCCAGCAGCCACAGGACTAGCGGGAGGGCTGGCTACGAGCAGTACTTC. Its protein product is CASSHRTSGRAGYEQYF.

The chain employs TRBV4-2 and TRBJ1-1; D possibly corresponds to TRBD1 (5 bases). Germline CDR1 is LGHNA and CDR2 is YNFKEQ. V was shortened by 0 bases and J by 4 bases, with 15 bases between the two germline ends. CDR3 length equals 16 residues. CDR3 nucleotides: TGTGCCAGCAGCCAAGAAGGCTCGGGGGTCGGCACTGAAGCTTTCTTT. Amino acid sequence: CASSQEGSGVGTEAFF.

The rearrangement joins TRBV6-1 to TRBJ1-5; D is unclear. Germline loops: CDR1 MNHNS, CDR2 SASEGT. V shed 3 bases and J shed 7 bases, with 10 bases lying between them. The CDR3 totals 13 residues. DNA for the CDR3: TGTGCCAGCAGTGACGTGGGGAGACAGCCCCAGCATTTT. This codes for CASSDVGRQPQHF.

V is TRBV15 and J is TRBJ2-1, with 13 bases aligning to TRBD2. The V gene end was trimmed by 0 bases and the J gene end by 8 bases; junction bases not matched to a gene: 10. CDR3 length: 18 amino acids. Germline assignment: CDR1 LNHNV and CDR2 YYDKDF (reference sequence). In nucleotides, the CDR3 is TGTGCCACCAGCAGAGATGGGGGACTAGCGGGATTTATCGATGAGCAGTTCTTC. As protein: CATSRDGGLAGFIDEQFF. Using reference TRBV15 and TRBJ2-1 for the parts outside the CDR3, the full variable domain is DAMVIQNPRYQVTQFGKPVTLSCSQTLNHNVMYWYQQKSSQAPKLLFHYYDKDFNNEADTPDNFQSRRPNTSFCFLDIRSPGLGDTAMYLCATSRDGGLAGFIDEQFFGPGTRLTVL.

The chain recombines TRBV21-1 with TRBJ2-2; TRBD1 reflects the table's D call only, with no check against the DNA. TRBV21-1 is noted as a pseudogene. This CDR3 has 16 residues. The CDR3 sequence is CASSNSGTGVTGELFF. The CDR3 nucleotides are TGTGCCAGCAGCAACTCCGGGACAGGGGTCACCGGGGAGCTGTTTTTT.